The entry that follows covers one T cell receptor beta chain sequence. Antigen: not known. Using immunoSEQ multiplex PCR, the repertoire was profiled, and TCRdb retains in-frame clones only, with some absent. There are roughly 100,000 clones in the sample; 93% occur only once, and around 1% lies in the top ten. The entry originates in a study of graft-versus-host responses after intestinal transplantation. Study observations and caveats: Recipient marrow showed GvH clones, some seen first in ileum or blood.

The CDR3 consists of 16 residues. With V trimmed by 4 bases and J by 5 bases, 10 bases remained unmatched. Looked up from germline, CDR1 is SGHRS and CDR2 is YFSETQ. The sample here was unstimulated CD8+ T cells sorted from spleen or lymph node cells, taken before intestinal transplant. This clonotype was sampled from a human donor who received an intestinal transplant. The chain carries TRBV5-1 and TRBJ2-7; TRBD1 matches at 12 bases. The CDR3 is CASSEGTGGYLDEQYF. The CDR3 bases are TGCGCCAGCAGCGAGGGGACAGGGGGCTATCTGGACGAGCAGTACTTC. The whole variable domain, remainder taken from reference TRBV5-1 and TRBJ2-7, is KAGVTQTPRYLIKTRGQQVTLSCSPISGHRSVSWYQQTPGQGLQFLFEYFSETQRNKGNFPGRFSGRQFSNSRSEMNVSTLELGDSALYLCASSEGTGGYLDEQYFGPGTRLTVT.